What follows is one TCR beta chain and its context. This sample was included in a study of OX40 agonist ivuxolimab in advanced cancers. Assay used: immunoSEQ multiplex PCR; TCRdb lists only in-frame clones, some missing. Of approximately 60,000 clones listed, 84% are singletons. The CDR3 contains 13 residues. Germline CDR1 and CDR2: GTSNPN and SVGIG (reference sequence). Trimming cost V 5 bases and J 7 bases; bases outside gene matches: 4. This sequence originates from an adult with an advanced solid tumor such as melanoma, head and neck, liver or kidney cancer. Sequencing used CD4+ or CD8+ T cells sorted from blood, obtained in a trial of the OX40 agonist ivuxolimab. This chain links TRBV30 with TRBJ1-4; TRBD1 aligns across 10 bases. Here the CDR3 reads CAWGTGVTEKLFF. Here the CDR3 DNA reads TGTGCCTGGGGGACAGGGGTAACTGAAAAACTGTTTTTT.